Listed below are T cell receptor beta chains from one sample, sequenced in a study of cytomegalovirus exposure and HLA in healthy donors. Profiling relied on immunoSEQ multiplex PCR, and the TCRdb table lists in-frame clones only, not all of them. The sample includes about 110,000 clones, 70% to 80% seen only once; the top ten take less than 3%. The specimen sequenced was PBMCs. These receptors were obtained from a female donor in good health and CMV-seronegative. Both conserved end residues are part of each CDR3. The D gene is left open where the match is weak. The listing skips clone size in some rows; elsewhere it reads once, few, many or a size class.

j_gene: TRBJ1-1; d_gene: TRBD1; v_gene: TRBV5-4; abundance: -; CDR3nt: TGTGCCAGCACCCCAGGGGGACAGGGAAGATTAGCTGAAGCTTTCTTT; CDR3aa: CASTPGGQGRLAEAFF
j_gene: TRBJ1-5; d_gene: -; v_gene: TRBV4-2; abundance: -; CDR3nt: TGTGCCAGCAGCCATGAAGGACAGTATAGCAATCAGCCCCAGCATTTT; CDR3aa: CASSHEGQYSNQPQHF
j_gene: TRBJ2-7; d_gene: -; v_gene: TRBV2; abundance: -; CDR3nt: TGTGCCAGCTTGGGGGCGGGGGACCCGTACGAGCAGTACTTC; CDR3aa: CASLGAGDPYEQYF
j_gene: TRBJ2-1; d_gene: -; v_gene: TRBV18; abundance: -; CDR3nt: TGTGCCAGCTCACCGTTGAACGGCATGACAGCCTTAAATGAGCAGTTCTTC; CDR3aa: CASSPLNGMTALNEQFF
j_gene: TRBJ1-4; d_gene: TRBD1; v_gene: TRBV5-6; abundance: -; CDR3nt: TGTGCCAGCAGCAAGACAGGGGTCGGGGAAAAACTGTTTTTT; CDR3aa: CASSKTGVGEKLFF
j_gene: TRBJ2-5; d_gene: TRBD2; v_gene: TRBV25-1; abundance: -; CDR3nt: TGTGCCAGCAGTGATCGGAGCGGGAGAGGAGAGACCCAGTACTTC; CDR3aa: CASSDRSGRGETQYF
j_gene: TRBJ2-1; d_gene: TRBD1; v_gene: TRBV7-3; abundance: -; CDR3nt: TGTGCCAGCAGCAAAGGCCGGGACAGTTTCAATGAGCAGTTCTTC; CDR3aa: CASSKGRDSFNEQFF
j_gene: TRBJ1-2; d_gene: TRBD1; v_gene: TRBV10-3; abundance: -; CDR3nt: TGTGCCACTGCCGGACAGGCGACGAATACTAACTATGGCTACACCTTC; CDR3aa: CATAGQATNTNYGYTF
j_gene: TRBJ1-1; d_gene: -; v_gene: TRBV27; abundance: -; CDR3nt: TGTGCCAGCAGCAGGACGGTGGGGAGCACTGAAGCTTTCTTT; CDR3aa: CASSRTVGSTEAFF
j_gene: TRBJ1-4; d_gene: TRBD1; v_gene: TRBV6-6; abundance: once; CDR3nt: TGTGCCAGCAGTTTTCCCCGACAGGGTGAAGGTGAAAAACTGTTTTTT; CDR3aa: CASSFPRQGEGEKLFF
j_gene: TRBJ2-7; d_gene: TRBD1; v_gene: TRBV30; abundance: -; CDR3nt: TGTGCCTGGGAGACAGGGGAGGCAACCTACGAGCAGTACTTC; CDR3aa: CAWETGEATYEQYF
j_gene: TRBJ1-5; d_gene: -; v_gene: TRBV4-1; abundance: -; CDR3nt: TGCGCCAGCAGCCAAGATCCGAGAGCTAATCAGCCCCAGCATTTT; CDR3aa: CASSQDPRANQPQHF
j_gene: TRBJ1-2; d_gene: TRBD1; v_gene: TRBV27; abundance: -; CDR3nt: TGTGCCAGCAGGCCTGCGGGGACAGTTAACTATGGCTACACCTTC; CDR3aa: CASRPAGTVNYGYTF
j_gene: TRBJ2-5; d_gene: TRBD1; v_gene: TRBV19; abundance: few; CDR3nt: TGTGCCAGTAGTCCACAGACAGGGCGGCAAGAGACCCAGTACTTC; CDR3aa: CASSPQTGRQETQYF
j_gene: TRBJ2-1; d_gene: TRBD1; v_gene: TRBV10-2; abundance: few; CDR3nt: TGCGCCAGCGCCTCCCTTCGTGGTACGGGACAGGGCTACAATGAGCAGTTCTTC; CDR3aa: CASASLRGTGQGYNEQFF
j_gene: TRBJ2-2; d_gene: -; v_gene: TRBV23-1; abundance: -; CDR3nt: TGCGCCAGCAGTCCACTCTCAGGGGGGACCGGGGAGCTGTTTTTT; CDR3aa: CASSPLSGGTGELFF
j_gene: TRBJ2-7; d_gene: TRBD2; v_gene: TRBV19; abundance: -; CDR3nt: TGTGCCAGTAGTATCGGACTAGCGGGGTCCTCGGTGTATGAGCAGTACTTC; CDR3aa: CASSIGLAGSSVYEQYF
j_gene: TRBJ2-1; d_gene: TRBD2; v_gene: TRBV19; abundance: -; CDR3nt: TGTGCCAGTAGTACGCGGGAGGGCAATGAGCAGTTCTTC; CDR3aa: CASSTREGNEQFF
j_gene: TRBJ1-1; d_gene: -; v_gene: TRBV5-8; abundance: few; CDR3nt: TGTGCCAGCAGCTTGGGACAAGGATCTGAAGCTTTCTTT; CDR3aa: CASSLGQGSEAFF
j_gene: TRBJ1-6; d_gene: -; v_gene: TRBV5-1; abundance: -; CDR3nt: TGCGCCAGCAGCTTGGTGGGGGCTGGCACGTCACCCCTCCACTTT; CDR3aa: CASSLVGAGTSPLHF
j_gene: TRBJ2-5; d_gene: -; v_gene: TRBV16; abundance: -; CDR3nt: TGTGCCAGCAGCCAATACCAGGGGATTGGAGAGACCCAGTACTTC; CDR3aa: CASSQYQGIGETQYF
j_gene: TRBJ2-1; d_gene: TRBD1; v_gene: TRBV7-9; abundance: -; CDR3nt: TGTGCCAGCAGCTTAGTAGGCGACAGGGGGCCCTACAATGAGCAGTTCTTC; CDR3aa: CASSLVGDRGPYNEQFF
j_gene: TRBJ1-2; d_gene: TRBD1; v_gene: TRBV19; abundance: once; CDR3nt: TGTGCCAGTAGTAACCGACAGGGTATCTATGGCTACACCTTC; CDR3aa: CASSNRQGIYGYTF
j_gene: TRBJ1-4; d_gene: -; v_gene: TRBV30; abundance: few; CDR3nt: TGTGCCTGGGATCGCGAGAGGGAGAATGAAAAACTGTTTTTT; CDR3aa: CAWDRERENEKLFF
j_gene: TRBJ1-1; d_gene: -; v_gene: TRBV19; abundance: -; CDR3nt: TGTGCCAGTAGTATTGGGAGCAGGGGCACTGAAGCTTTCTTT; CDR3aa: CASSIGSRGTEAFF
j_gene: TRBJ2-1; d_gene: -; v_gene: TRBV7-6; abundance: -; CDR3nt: TGTGCCAGCAGCTTAGCCCGCGGCGGAGGTGGAGTCTACAATGAGCAGTTCTTC; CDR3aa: CASSLARGGGGVYNEQFF
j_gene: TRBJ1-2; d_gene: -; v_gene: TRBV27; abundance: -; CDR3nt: TGTGCCAGCAGTTTTGACAGACAAAACTATGGCTACACCTTC; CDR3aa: CASSFDRQNYGYTF
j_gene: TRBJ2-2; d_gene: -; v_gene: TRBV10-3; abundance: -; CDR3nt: TGTGCCATCAGTGAGTCACTTGCGGTCGGGGACACCGGGGAGCTGTTTTTT; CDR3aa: CAISESLAVGDTGELFF